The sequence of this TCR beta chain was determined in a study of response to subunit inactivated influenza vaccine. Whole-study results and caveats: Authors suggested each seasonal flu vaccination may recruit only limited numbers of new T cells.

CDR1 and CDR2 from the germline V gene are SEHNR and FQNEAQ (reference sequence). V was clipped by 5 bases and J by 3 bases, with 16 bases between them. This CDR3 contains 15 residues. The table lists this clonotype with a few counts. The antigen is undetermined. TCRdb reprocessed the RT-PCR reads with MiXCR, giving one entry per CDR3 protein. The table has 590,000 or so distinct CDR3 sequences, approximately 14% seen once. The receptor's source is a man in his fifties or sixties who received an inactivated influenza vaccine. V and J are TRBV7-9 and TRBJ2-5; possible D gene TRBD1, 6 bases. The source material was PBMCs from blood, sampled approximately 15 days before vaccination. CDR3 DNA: TGTGCCAGCAGCCCAGACTCGACAGGAGAAGAGACCCAGTACTTC. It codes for CASSPDSTGEETQYF.